The clone carrying this TCR beta chain was recorded at least ten times. Antigen unknown. This sample stems from a study of T cells in Graves' hyperthyroidism and ophthalmopathy. Each patient was aged 18 to 65 and had newly diagnosed hyperthyroidism of under 2 months' duration. Lactation, pregnancy, other autoimmune disease or uncontrolled infection excluded patients. The blood sample dates from first hyperthyroidism diagnosis, preceding any ophthalmopathy symptoms. Regarding the study as a whole: Most thyroid-expanded clonotypes above 0.001 were also found in blood.

RNA transcripts served as the template for amplifying TCR beta CDR3 regions. The HTBI primer set was used in a first-round RT-PCR of the TCR CDR3. TCRdb passed the multiplex PCR reads through MiXCR, listing each CDR3 protein once. The sample has under 350,000 distinct CDR3 sequences; 25% to 30% are singletons. Sequenced material: blood. The clonotype comes from a man aged 40-49 years with Graves' hyperthyroidism that later progressed to Graves' ophthalmopathy.

In nucleotides, the CDR3 is TGTGCCAGCAGCGCAGGGACAGGGGCAAGCCAGCCCCAGCATTTT. Translation gives CASSAGTGASQPQHF. This chain connects TRBV9 to TRBJ1-5; 10 bases map to TRBD1. V lost 3 bases to trimming and J lost 7 bases; unmatched junction nucleotides: 7. CDR1 is SGDLS and CDR2 is YYNGEE in the germline V gene. This CDR3 has 15 amino acids. The full variable domain, in which reference TRBV9 and TRBJ1-5 provide the parts outside the CDR3, is DSGVTQTPKHLITATGQRVTLRCSPRSGDLSVYWYQQSLDQGLQFLIQYYNGEERAKGNILERFSAQQFPDLHSELNLSSLELGDSALYFCASSAGTGASQPQHFGDGTRLSIL.